This T cell receptor (beta chain) was sequenced for a study of response to subunit inactivated influenza vaccine. The CDR3 has 13 residues. Trimming cost V 2 bases and J 12 bases, with 14 bases left between them. This clonotype was found a few times. TCRdb ran MiXCR on the RT-PCR reads and lists one entry per CDR3 protein. The repertoire holds some 520,000 distinct CDR3 sequences, with 16% as singletons. The sample consisted of CD4+ T cells sorted from PBMCs, taken around 25 months after vaccination. The J gene is TRBJ2-1, the V gene TRBV12-3 or TRBV12-4; maybe TRBD2 (5 bases). This clonotype originated in a man in his fifties or sixties who received an inactivated influenza vaccine. CDR3 coding DNA: TGTGCCAGCAGTTTAATGGAGGCCGTTTGGCAGTTCTTC. Translation gives CASSLMEAVWQFF.